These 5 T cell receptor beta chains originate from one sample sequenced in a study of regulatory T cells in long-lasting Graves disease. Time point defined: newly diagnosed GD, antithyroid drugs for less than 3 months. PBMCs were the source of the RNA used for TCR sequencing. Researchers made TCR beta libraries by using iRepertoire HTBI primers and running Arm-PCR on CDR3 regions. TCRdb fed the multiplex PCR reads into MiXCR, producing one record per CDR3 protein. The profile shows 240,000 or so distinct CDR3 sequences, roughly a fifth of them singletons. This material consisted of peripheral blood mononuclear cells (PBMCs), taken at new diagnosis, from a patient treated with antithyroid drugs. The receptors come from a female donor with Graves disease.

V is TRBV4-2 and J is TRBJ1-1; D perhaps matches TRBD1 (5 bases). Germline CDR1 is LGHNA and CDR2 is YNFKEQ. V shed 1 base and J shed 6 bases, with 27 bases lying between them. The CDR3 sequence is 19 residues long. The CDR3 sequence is CASSQGVGQGEGRGSEAFF. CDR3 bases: TGTGCCAGCAGCCAAGGTGTGGGGCAGGGTGAGGGGAGGGGCTCTGAAGCTTTCTTT.

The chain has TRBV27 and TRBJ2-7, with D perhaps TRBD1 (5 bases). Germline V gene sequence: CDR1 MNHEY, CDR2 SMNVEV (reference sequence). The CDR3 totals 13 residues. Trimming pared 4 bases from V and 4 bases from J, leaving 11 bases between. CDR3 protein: CASSSRVGYEQYF. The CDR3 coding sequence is TGTGCCAGCAGTTCCAGGGTCGGTTACGAGCAGTACTTC.

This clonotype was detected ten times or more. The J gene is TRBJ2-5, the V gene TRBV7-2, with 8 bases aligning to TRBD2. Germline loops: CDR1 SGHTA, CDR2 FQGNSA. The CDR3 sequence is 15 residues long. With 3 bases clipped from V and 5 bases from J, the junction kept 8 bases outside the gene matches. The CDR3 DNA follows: TGTGCCAGCAGCTTCGGGGGGGGCCAAACGGAGACCCAGTACTTC. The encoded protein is CASSFGGGQTETQYF.

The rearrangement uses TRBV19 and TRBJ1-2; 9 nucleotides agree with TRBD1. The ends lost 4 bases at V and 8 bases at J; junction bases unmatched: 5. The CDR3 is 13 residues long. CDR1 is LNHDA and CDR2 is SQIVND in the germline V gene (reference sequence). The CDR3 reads CASSTTGGGGYTF. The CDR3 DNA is TGTGCCAGTAGTACAACAGGGGGCGGGGGCTACACCTTC.

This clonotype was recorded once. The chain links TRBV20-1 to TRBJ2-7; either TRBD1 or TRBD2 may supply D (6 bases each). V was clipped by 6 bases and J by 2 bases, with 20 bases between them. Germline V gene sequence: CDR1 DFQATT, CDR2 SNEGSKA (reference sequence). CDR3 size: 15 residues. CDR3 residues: CSAGTPSAGTYEQYF. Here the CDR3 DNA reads TGCAGTGCGGGGACACCGTCGGCGGGAACCTACGAGCAGTACTTC.